This TCR beta chain came from a study of human T cells and chemical hapten exposure. Looking at the study overall: Small discrepancies in pooled library volume mainly accounted for the varying TCR yields per sample.

Library preparation tagged each individual cDNA molecule with a unique molecular identifier. Original processing notes: The number of TCRs in each sample had a median of approximately 90,000 and spanned roughly 23,224 to 750,000. MiXCR, run by TCRdb on the RACE reads, gives a single entry per CDR3 protein. TCRdb assigned the V and J calls; the authors' analysis was not used. The sample comprises about 380,000 distinct CDR3 sequences, roughly 5.3% of which are singletons, and around 2.6% rests with the top ten. This CDR3 has 16 residues. CDR1 is MNHNS and CDR2 is SASEGT in the germline V gene. V dropped 2 bases and J dropped 6; count of bases not matched to a gene: 8. Time point meaning: pre-sensitization, week 0. The treatment denotes: therapeutic diphenylcyclopropenone sensitization with weekly scalp DPC. General study points: There was no change with DPC sensitization in TCRs above 1 in 1000 frequency.

This clonotype was counted a few times. What it binds is unknown. The TCR originated in a woman aged 50 to 60 with alopecia areata. Some clones in this sample may be carry-over from other donors' samples. The chain recombines TRBV6-1 with TRBJ2-2; TRBD1 matches 8 bases. The sample consisted of whole blood, taken in connection with sensitization to the hapten diphenylcyclopropenone (DPC). The CDR3 loop is CASSEYVAGGSGELFF. CDR3 coding DNA: TGTGCCAGCAGTGAATATGTGGCAGGGGGCTCCGGGGAGCTGTTTTTT.